This record looks at one T cell receptor (beta chain) sequence and its context. The data were taken from a study of OX40 agonist ivuxolimab in advanced cancers. About the research overall: Every 2 weeks, patients received ivuxolimab intravenously, dosed at 0.01 to 10 mg/kg.

V gave up 7 bases and J gave up 1 base; unmatched junction bases: 6. This CDR3 is 14 amino acids long. Germline V gives CDR1 MNHNY, CDR2 SVGAGI (reference sequence). Assay: immunoSEQ multiplex PCR; the TCRdb copy retains only in-frame clones and omits some. The table lists around 66,000 clones, roughly 80% of them singletons. The source material was CD4+ or CD8+ T cells sorted from blood, sampled in a trial of the OX40 agonist ivuxolimab. This chain links TRBV6-6 with TRBJ1-1; 7 bases map to TRBD1. The sequence came from an adult with an advanced solid tumor such as melanoma, head and neck, liver or kidney cancer. The CDR3 nucleotides read TGTGCCAGCAAAGGGGGCTCCTGGAACACTGAAGCTTTCTTT. Amino acid sequence: CASKGGSWNTEAFF.